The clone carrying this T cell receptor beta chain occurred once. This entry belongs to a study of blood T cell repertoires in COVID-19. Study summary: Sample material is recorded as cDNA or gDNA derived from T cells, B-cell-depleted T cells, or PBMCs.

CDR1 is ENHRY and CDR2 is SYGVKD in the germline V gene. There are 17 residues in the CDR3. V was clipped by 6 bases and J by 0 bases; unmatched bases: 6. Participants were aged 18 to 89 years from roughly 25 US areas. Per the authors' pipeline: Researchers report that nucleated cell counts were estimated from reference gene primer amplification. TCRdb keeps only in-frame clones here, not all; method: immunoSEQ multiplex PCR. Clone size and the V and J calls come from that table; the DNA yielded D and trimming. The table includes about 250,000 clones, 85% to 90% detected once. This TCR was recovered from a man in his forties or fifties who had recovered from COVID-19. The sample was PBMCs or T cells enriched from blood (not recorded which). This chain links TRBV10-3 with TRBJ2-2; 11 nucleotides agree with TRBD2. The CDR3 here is CAIRGGLAEANTGELFF. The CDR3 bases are TGTGCCATCAGGGGGGGACTAGCGGAGGCGAACACCGGGGAGCTGTTTTTT.